The 8 T cell receptor beta chains below all came from one sample that was sequenced in a study of cytomegalovirus exposure and HLA in healthy donors. The PCR made use of 60 Vbeta and 13 Jbeta primers. Generated by immunoSEQ multiplex PCR, the TCRdb table keeps only in-frame clones and is missing some. This sample has 140,000 or so clones, with less than 10% found just once. Material: PBMCs. All receptors derive from a male donor in good health and CMV-seronegative.

V gene TRBV4-1 combines with J gene TRBJ2-7, with 8 positions matching TRBD1. Germline V gives CDR1 MGHRA, CDR2 YSYEKL. With V trimmed by 1 base and J by 3 bases, 2 bases remained unmatched. CDR3 size: 14 residues. The CDR3 reads CASSQVGQGYEQYF. CDR3 in DNA: TGCGCCAGCAGCCAAGTCGGACAGGGCTACGAGCAGTACTTC.

This clone was seen a few times. The V call is TRBV30, the J call TRBJ2-7, with D tentatively TRBD2 (5 bases). The CDR3 runs 12 residues. Germline V CDR1 and CDR2: GTSNPN, SVGIG (reference sequence). V was pared by 2 bases and J by 5 bases, with 10 bases between. CDR3 DNA: TGTGCCTGGAGTCCCGGGGTCCACGAGCAGTACTTC. Protein product: CAWSPGVHEQYF.

This clone was counted between two and nine times. Here the CDR3 reads CASRRDRETGELFF. CDR3 nucleotide sequence: TGTGCCAGCAGGAGGGACAGGGAAACCGGGGAGCTGTTTTTT. The chain has TRBV2 and TRBJ2-2; 9 bases agree with TRBD1. V lost 6 bases, J lost 5 bases, and 4 bases stayed unmatched. CDR1 and CDR2 from the germline V gene are SNHLY and FYNNEI. This CDR3 is built from 14 residues. Full variable domain (rest looked up from reference TRBV2 and TRBJ2-2): EPEVTQTPSHQVTQMGQEVILRCVPISNHLYFYWYRQILGQKVEFLVSFYNNEISEKSEIFDDQFSVERPDGSNFTLKIRSTKLEDSAMYFCASRRDRETGELFFGEGSRLTVL.

This clone has more than one count but fewer than ten. This chain links TRBV5-1 with TRBJ1-1, with TRBD1 matching 8 bases. V shed 2 bases and J 1 base; nucleotides not matched to a gene: 1. CDR3 size: 14 residues. Germline V gene sequence: CDR1 SGHRS, CDR2 YFSETQ. This chain's CDR3 is CASSFGTGNTEAFF. The DNA of the CDR3 is TGCGCCAGCAGCTTCGGGACAGGGAACACTGAAGCTTTCTTT. The variable domain in full, completed from reference TRBV5-1 and TRBJ1-1, reads KAGVTQTPRYLIKTRGQQVTLSCSPISGHRSVSWYQQTPGQGLQFLFEYFSETQRNKGNFPGRFSGRQFSNSRSEMNVSTLELGDSALYLCASSFGTGNTEAFFGQGTRLTVV.

The rearrangement links TRBV28 to TRBJ2-6; 7 nucleotides agree with TRBD1. The germline gives CDR1 MDHEN, CDR2 SYDVKM. The CDR3 has 17 amino acids. The junction had 7 bases not matched to a gene; V was cut back by 4 bases and J by 1 base. The CDR3 protein is CASSWDSRASGANVLTF. In DNA, the CDR3 is TGTGCCAGCAGTTGGGACAGCAGAGCGTCTGGGGCCAACGTCCTGACTTTC. The complete variable domain, with remaining parts taken from reference TRBV28 and TRBJ2-6, reads DVKVTQSSRYLVKRTGEKVFLECVQDMDHENMFWYRQDPGLGLRLIYFSYDVKMKEKGDIPEGYSVSREKKERFSLILESASTNQTSMYLCASSWDSRASGANVLTFGAGSRLTVL.

This clone was recorded a few times. This chain uses TRBV7-2 with TRBJ1-5; D unclear. Trimming took 3 bases from V and 4 from J, leaving 13 bases between them. Germline V gives CDR1 SGHTA, CDR2 FQGNSA. CDR3 length: 15 amino acids. The CDR3 here is CASSFNGITNQPQHF. The CDR3 DNA reads as TGTGCCAGCAGCTTTAACGGGATTACTAATCAGCCCCAGCATTTT.

The V and J genes are TRBV7-3 and TRBJ2-5; 8 positions match TRBD1. Germline CDR1 is SGHTA and CDR2 is FQGTGA. The CDR3 covers 14 residues. With 3 bases clipped from V and 5 bases from J, the junction kept 5 bases outside the gene matches. CDR3 sequence reads: CASSLDREAETQYF. The CDR3 nucleotides read TGTGCCAGCAGCTTGGACAGGGAGGCGGAGACCCAGTACTTC. The full variable domain, completed using reference TRBV7-3 and TRBJ2-5, is GAGVSQTPSNKVTEKGKYVELRCDPISGHTALYWYRQSLGQGPEFLIYFQGTGAADDSGLPNDRFFAVRPEGSVSTLKIQRTERGDSAVYLCASSLDREAETQYFGPGTRLLVL.

The chain uses TRBV7-3 and TRBJ2-1; 10 bases line up with TRBD1. The V gene end was trimmed by 5 bases and the J gene end by 6 bases; junction bases not matched to a gene: 7. CDR3 length: 15 amino acids. Germline V gene lookup returns CDR1 SGHTA and CDR2 FQGTGA. The CDR3 DNA follows: TGTGCCAGCAGCCTCGGGACAGGGGTAATCAATGAGCAGTTCTTC. Encoded protein: CASSLGTGVINEQFF.